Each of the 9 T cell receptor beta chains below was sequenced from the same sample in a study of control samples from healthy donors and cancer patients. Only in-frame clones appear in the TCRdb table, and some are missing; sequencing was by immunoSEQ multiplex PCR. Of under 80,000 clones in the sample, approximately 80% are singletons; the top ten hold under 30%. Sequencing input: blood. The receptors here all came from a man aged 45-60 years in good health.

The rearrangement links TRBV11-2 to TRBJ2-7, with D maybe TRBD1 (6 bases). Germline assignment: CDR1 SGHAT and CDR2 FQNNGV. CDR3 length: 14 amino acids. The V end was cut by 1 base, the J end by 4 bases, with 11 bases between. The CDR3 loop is CASSLASGVYEQYF. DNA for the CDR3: TGTGCCAGCAGCTTAGCCTCAGGGGTTTACGAGCAGTACTTC.

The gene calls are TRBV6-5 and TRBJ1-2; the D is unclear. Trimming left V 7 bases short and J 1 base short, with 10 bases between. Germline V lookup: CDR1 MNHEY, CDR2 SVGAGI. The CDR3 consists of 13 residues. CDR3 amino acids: CASTWVGNYGYTF. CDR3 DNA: TGTGCCAGCACATGGGTGGGTAACTATGGCTACACCTTC.

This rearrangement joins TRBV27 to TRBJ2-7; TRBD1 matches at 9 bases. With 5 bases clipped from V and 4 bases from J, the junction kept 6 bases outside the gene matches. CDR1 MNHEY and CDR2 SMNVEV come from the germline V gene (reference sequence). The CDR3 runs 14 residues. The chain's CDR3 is CASSPQGAPYEQYF. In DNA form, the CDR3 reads TGTGCCAGCAGTCCACAGGGGGCGCCGTACGAGCAGTACTTC.

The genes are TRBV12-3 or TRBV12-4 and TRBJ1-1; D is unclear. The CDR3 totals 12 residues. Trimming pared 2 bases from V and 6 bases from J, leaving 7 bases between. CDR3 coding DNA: TGTGCCAGCAGTTTAAGGGCCCCTGAAGCTTTCTTT. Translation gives CASSLRAPEAFF.

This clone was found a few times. CDR3 in DNA: TGTGCCAGCAGCCCGGACTCGACCCGCTCCTACAATGAGCAGTTCTTC. It encodes CASSPDSTRSYNEQFF. This chain links TRBV7-3 with TRBJ2-1; D might be TRBD2 (5 bases). Germline CDR1 is SGHTA and CDR2 is FQGTGA. Trimming shortened V by 5 bases and J by 0 bases, and 14 bases separated the two germline ends. The CDR3 is 16 amino acids.

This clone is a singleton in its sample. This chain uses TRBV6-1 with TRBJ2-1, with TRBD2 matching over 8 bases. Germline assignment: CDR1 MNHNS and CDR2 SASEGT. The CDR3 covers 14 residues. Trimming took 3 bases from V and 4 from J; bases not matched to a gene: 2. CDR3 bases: TGTGCCAGCAGTGACACGGGGGGGTACAATGAGCAGTTCTTC. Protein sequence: CASSDTGGYNEQFF.

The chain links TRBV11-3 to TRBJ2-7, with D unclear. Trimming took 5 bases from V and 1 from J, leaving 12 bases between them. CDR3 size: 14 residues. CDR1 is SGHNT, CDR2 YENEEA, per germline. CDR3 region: CASSLVGESYEQYF. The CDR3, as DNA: TGTGCCAGCAGCCTCGTGGGCGAGTCCTACGAGCAGTACTTC. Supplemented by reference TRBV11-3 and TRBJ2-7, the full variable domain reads EAGVVQSPRYKIIEKKQPVAFWCNPISGHNTLYWYLQNLGQGPELLIRYENEEAVDDSQLPKDRFSAERLKGVDSTLKIQPAELGDSAVYLCASSLVGESYEQYFGPGTRLTVT.

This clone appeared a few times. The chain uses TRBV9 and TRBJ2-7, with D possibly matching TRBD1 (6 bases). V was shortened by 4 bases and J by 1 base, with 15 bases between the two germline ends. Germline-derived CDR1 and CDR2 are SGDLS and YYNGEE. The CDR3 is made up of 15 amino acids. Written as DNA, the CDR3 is TGTGCCAGCAGCCCCGACCCGGGACAATCCTACGAGCAGTACTTC. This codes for CASSPDPGQSYEQYF. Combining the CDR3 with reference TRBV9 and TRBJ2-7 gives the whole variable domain DSGVTQTPKHLITATGQRVTLRCSPRSGDLSVYWYQQSLDQGLQFLIQYYNGEERAKGNILERFSAQQFPDLHSELNLSSLELGDSALYFCASSPDPGQSYEQYFGPGTRLTVT.

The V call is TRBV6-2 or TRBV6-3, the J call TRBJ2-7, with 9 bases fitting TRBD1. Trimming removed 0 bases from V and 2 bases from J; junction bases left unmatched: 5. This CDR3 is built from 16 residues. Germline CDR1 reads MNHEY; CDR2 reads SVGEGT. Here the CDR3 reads CASSYSGTGSAYEQYF. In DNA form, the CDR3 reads TGTGCCAGCAGTTACTCCGGGACAGGGAGCGCCTACGAGCAGTACTTC.